These 10 T cell receptor beta chains were all obtained from the same sample, sequenced in a study of blood T cell repertoires in COVID-19. Data came from immunoSEQ multiplex PCR; TCRdb stores just in-frame clones and leaves some out. The sample holds approximately 150,000 clones, about 85% seen once. Sequencing input: PBMCs or T cells enriched from blood (not recorded which). The receptor set was obtained from a middle-aged woman with acute COVID-19.

This sequence joins TRBV30 and TRBJ1-6, with a weak D call TRBD1 (6 bases). CDR3 size: 14 residues. V was pared by 4 bases and J by 10 bases, with 17 bases between. The V gene's germline CDR1 is GTSNPN and CDR2 SVGIG (reference sequence). CDR3 region: CAWTGGGLRSPLHF. The DNA of the CDR3 is TGTGCCTGGACCGGGGGGGGCTTGAGGTCACCCCTCCACTTT.

DNA for the CDR3: TGTGCCAGCAGTTTAAATGGGGGCTTTAACACTGAAGCTTTCTTT. This encodes CASSLNGGFNTEAFF. The V call is TRBV27, the J call TRBJ1-1, with D possibly TRBD1 on 6 matching bases. Deletions cut 2 bases from V and 2 bases from J, with 12 bases between. Looked up from germline, CDR1 is MNHEY and CDR2 is SMNVEV (reference sequence). This CDR3 has 15 residues.

The chain is built from TRBV7-9 and TRBJ1-4; TRBD1 is a possible D gene (6 bases). Germline lookup yields CDR1 SEHNR and CDR2 FQNEAQ (reference sequence). The CDR3 loop spans 16 amino acids. V lost 3 bases to trimming and J lost 0 bases, with 11 bases between them. CDR3 residues: CASSLVGGATNEKLFF. The CDR3 DNA is TGTGCCAGCAGCTTGGTTGGGGGCGCAACTAATGAAAAACTGTTTTTT.

Only a few counts were recorded for this clone. The rearrangement uses TRBV27 and TRBJ2-3; 8 bases are a match to TRBD2. V lost 5 bases to trimming and J lost 0 bases; unmatched junction nucleotides: 19. CDR1 MNHEY and CDR2 SMNVEV come from the germline V gene (reference sequence). CDR3 length: 20 amino acids. The CDR3 sequence is CASSPGFRGLADRSTDTQYF. CDR3 sequence (DNA): TGTGCCAGCAGTCCGGGTTTCAGAGGACTAGCTGATAGGAGCACAGATACGCAGTATTTT.

The chain joins TRBV18 to TRBJ1-1; 9 positions match TRBD1. Trimming took 3 bases from V and 3 from J; bases not matched to a gene: 5. This CDR3 is built from 15 residues. The germline V gene encodes CDR1 KGHSH and CDR2 LQKENI. CDR3 amino acids: CASSPTGGADTEAFF. Written as DNA, the CDR3 is TGTGCCAGCTCACCTACAGGGGGCGCGGACACTGAAGCTTTCTTT.

The chain couples TRBV18 to TRBJ1-1; 8 bases align to TRBD1. This CDR3 comprises 15 residues. Unmatched junction bases numbered 7, after V lost 3 bases and J lost 4 bases. CDR1 is KGHSH, CDR2 LQKENI, per germline. CDR3 bases: TGTGCCAGCTCACCCGGACAGGGTTCGGGCACTGAAGCTTTCTTT. It encodes CASSPGQGSGTEAFF. The full variable domain, its missing parts supplied by reference TRBV18 and TRBJ1-1, is NAGVMQNPRHLVRRRGQEARLRCSPMKGHSHVYWYRQLPEEGLKFMVYLQKENIIDESGMPKERFSAEFPKEGPSILRIQQVVRGDSAAYFCASSPGQGSGTEAFFGQGTRLTVV.

The chain employs TRBV11-3 and TRBJ2-3; 9 positions match TRBD2. The trim removed 5 bases at V and 2 bases at J, leaving 5 bases unmatched. The CDR3 runs 15 residues. Per germline, CDR1 SGHNT and CDR2 YENEEA. DNA of the CDR3: TGTGCCAGCAGCCTCCTAGCGGGGTACACAGATACGCAGTATTTT. Translating it yields CASSLLAGYTDTQYF.

A single count supports this clone. The germline gene is not matched at one end of the junction; a read error may be the cause. The genes are TRBV7-9 and TRBJ1-6; 11 bases are a match to TRBD1. The germline V gene has CDR1 SEHNR and CDR2 FQNEAQ (reference sequence). This CDR3 is built from 14 residues. The CDR3 loop reads CTSSSDRGRSPLHF. The DNA for the CDR3 is TGTACCAGCAGCTCGGACAGGGGGCGATCACCCCTCCACTTT. The full variable domain, completed using reference TRBV7-9 and TRBJ1-6, is DTGVSQNPRHKITKRGQNVTFRCDPISEHNRLYWYRQTLGQGPEFLTYFQNEAQLEKSRLLSDRFSAERPKGSFSTLEIQRTEQGDSAMYLCTSSSDRGRSPLHFGNGTRLTVT.

This clone was seen a handful of times. The chain links TRBV19 to TRBJ1-5, with 9 bases identical to TRBD1. J was trimmed by 4 bases and V by 4 bases; bases with no gene match: 5. The CDR3 loop spans 15 amino acids. Germline CDR1 and CDR2: LNHDA and SQIVND (reference sequence). The chain's CDR3 is CASSTTGGKNQPQHF. The CDR3 DNA follows: TGTGCCAGTAGTACTACAGGGGGCAAAAATCAGCCCCAGCATTTT.

This rearrangement joins TRBV7-6 to TRBJ2-1; 8 nucleotides align to TRBD2. The trim removed 2 bases at V and 4 bases at J, leaving 7 bases unmatched. The CDR3 extends over 16 amino acids. Germline CDR1 and CDR2: SGHVS and FNYEAQ. For the CDR3, the DNA is TGTGCCAGCAGCTTAATCGGGAGGGACTATTACAATGAGCAGTTCTTC. Translated, it gives CASSLIGRDYYNEQFF.